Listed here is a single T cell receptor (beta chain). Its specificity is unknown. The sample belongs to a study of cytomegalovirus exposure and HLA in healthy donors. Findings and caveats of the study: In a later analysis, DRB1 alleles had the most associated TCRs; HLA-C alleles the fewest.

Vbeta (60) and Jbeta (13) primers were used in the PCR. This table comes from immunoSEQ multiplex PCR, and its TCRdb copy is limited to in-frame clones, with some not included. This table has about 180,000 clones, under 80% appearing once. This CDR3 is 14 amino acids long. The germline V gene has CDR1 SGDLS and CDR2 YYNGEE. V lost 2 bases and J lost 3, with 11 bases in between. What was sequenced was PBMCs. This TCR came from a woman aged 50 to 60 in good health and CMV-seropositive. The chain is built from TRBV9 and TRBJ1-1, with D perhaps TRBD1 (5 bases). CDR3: CASSVQGLDTEAFF. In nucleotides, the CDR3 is TGTGCCAGCAGCGTTCAGGGACTAGACACTGAAGCTTTCTTT.